This is a list of T cell receptor beta chains from one sample in a study of blood T cell repertoires in COVID-19. The protocol was immunoSEQ multiplex PCR, while the TCRdb copy is restricted to in-frame clones and leaves out a portion. The sample has about 210,000 clones, around 80% seen once. Specimen: peripheral blood. These receptor sequences come from an elderly woman with COVID-19, enrolled during active disease. Both conserved end residues are part of each CDR3. The D gene is left open where the match is weak. Clone size is stated in some rows and not others, as once, few, many or a class when expanded.

length | J | V | size | D | CDR3 | DNA
13 | TRBJ1-2 | TRBV27 | NA | NA | CASSLSEDYGYTF | TGTGCCAGCAGTTTATCGGAGGACTATGGCTACACCTTC
16 | TRBJ2-5 | TRBV5-4 | NA | TRBD2 | CASSSGLSGPGETQYF | TGTGCCAGCAGCTCGGGACTAAGCGGGCCCGGGGAGACCCAGTACTTC
15 | TRBJ2-7 | TRBV28 | NA | TRBD2 | CASSLRQGLLYEQYF | TGTGCCAGCAGTTTAAGGCAGGGACTACTCTACGAGCAGTACTTC
16 | TRBJ1-6 | TRBV19 | NA | NA | CASTLGRETAISPLHF | TGTGCCAGTACTTTAGGGAGGGAGACCGCCATTTCACCCCTCCACTTT
14 | TRBJ2-1 | TRBV7-2 | NA | TRBD2 | CASSFPPSGLKQFF | TGTGCCAGCAGCTTTCCTCCTAGCGGACTAAAGCAGTTCTTC
15 | TRBJ2-6 | TRBV3-1/TRBV3-2 | NA | NA | CASSPRDSGANVLTF | TGTGCCAGCAGCCCCAGGGACTCTGGGGCCAACGTCCTGACTTTC
15 | TRBJ1-6 | TRBV7-9 | NA | NA | CASSPRGTYNSPLHF | TGTGCCAGCAGCCCCCGCGGGACCTATAATTCACCCCTCCACTTT
16 | TRBJ2-2 | TRBV18 | NA | NA | CASSVLAGANTGELFF | TGTGCCAGCTCGGTATTGGCAGGGGCGAACACCGGGGAGCTGTTTTTT
17 | TRBJ2-3 | TRBV3-1/TRBV3-2 | NA | TRBD2 | CASSPSLLLAATDTQYF | TGTGCCAGCAGCCCTTCTCTACTCCTAGCGGCCACAGATACGCAGTATTTT
14 | TRBJ1-6 | TRBV18 | NA | NA | CASSPREDNSPLHF | TGTGCCAGCTCACCCAGGGAGGATAATTCACCCCTCCACTTT
14 | TRBJ1-2 | TRBV5-1 | NA | TRBD1 | CASSLTRQGGGNTF | TGCGCCAGCAGCTTAACTAGACAGGGCGGTGGCAACACCTTC
15 | TRBJ1-5 | TRBV6-5 | NA | NA | CASSLGHLGNQPQHF | TGTGCCAGCAGTTTGGGGCATCTGGGCAATCAGCCCCAGCATTTT
15 | TRBJ1-3 | TRBV6-6 | once | NA | CASSSGLQKGNTIYF | TGTGCCAGCAGTTCTGGCTTACAGAAGGGGAACACCATATATTTT
12 | TRBJ1-2 | TRBV28 | once | TRBD1 | CAGVGQGYGYTF | TGTGCCGGGGTCGGACAGGGGTACGGCTACACCTTC
17 | TRBJ2-3 | TRBV10-2 | NA | NA | CASGGGGVSVSTDTQYF | TGCGCCAGCGGGGGAGGAGGGGTCAGCGTTAGCACAGATACGCAGTATTTT
12 | TRBJ1-1 | TRBV10-3 | NA | NA | CAISGHEGEAFF | TGTGCCATCAGTGGGCACGAGGGCGAAGCTTTCTTT
13 | TRBJ1-4 | TRBV7-7 | NA | NA | CASSFGVNEKLFF | TGTGCTAGCAGCTTTGGAGTTAATGAAAAACTGTTTTTT
19 | TRBJ1-1 | TRBV5-1 | once | TRBD1 | CASSLRQGGSMSRDTEAFF | TGCGCCAGCAGCCTACGACAGGGCGGCAGTATGTCCCGGGACACTGAAGCTTTCTTT
14 | TRBJ2-3 | TRBV5-1 | few | NA | CASSPGGAEDTQYF | TGCGCCAGCAGCCCTGGCGGGGCGGAAGATACGCAGTATTTT
15 | TRBJ2-2 | TRBV7-2 | NA | NA | CASSLDDRTTGELFF | TGTGCCAGCAGCTTGGATGACAGAACCACCGGGGAGCTGTTTTTT
15 | TRBJ1-5 | TRBV6-5 | NA | NA | CASVMGGMSNQPQHF | TGTGCCAGCGTCATGGGGGGGATGAGCAATCAGCCCCAGCATTTT
16 | TRBJ2-4 | TRBV4-2 | NA | TRBD2 | CASSQDSGARENIQYF | TGTGCCAGCAGCCAAGATAGCGGGGCGAGGGAAAACATTCAGTACTTC
15 | TRBJ2-7 | TRBV10-3 | few | NA | CAISDPGTDSLEQYF | TGTGCCATCAGTGACCCGGGGACTGATAGTCTCGAGCAGTACTTC
13 | TRBJ2-7 | TRBV29-1 | once | TRBD1 | CSVSRQGTYEQYF | TGCAGCGTTTCCCGACAGGGGACCTACGAGCAGTACTTC
14 | TRBJ2-7 | TRBV6-5 | NA | NA | CASRFDRLSYEQYF | TGTGCCAGCAGATTCGACAGGCTTTCGTACGAGCAGTACTTC
15 | TRBJ2-1 | TRBV5-1 | NA | TRBD2 | CASSLSGSSYNEQFF | TGCGCCAGCAGCTTGAGCGGGAGCTCCTACAATGAGCAGTTCTTC
14 | TRBJ2-1 | TRBV7-2 | NA | NA | CASKQGLPYNEQFF | TGTGCCAGCAAACAGGGTCTTCCCTACAATGAGCAGTTCTTC
15 | TRBJ1-4 | TRBV3-1/TRBV3-2 | NA | NA | CASSHAGEGGEKLFF | TGTGCCAGCAGCCATGCAGGGGAAGGTGGTGAAAAACTGTTTTTT
14 | TRBJ1-1 | TRBV3-1/TRBV3-2 | NA | NA | CASSPGRADTEAFF | TGTGCCAGCAGCCCCGGGAGGGCGGACACTGAAGCTTTCTTT
13 | TRBJ2-7 | TRBV11-2 | NA | TRBD2 | CASSLAGPYEQYF | TGTGCCAGCAGTCTAGCGGGGCCCTACGAGCAGTACTTC
14 | TRBJ2-1 | TRBV20-1 | few | TRBD2 | CSASSTSGRTEQFF | TGCAGTGCTAGTTCGACTAGCGGACGGACGGAGCAGTTCTTC
14 | TRBJ1-5 | TRBV5-5 | NA | TRBD1 | CASSPADRGQPQHF | TGTGCCAGCAGCCCAGCGGACAGGGGCCAGCCCCAGCATTTT
13 | TRBJ2-7 | TRBV2 | NA | NA | CASSPQGLNEQYF | TGTGCCAGCAGTCCCCAGGGGCTCAACGAGCAGTACTTC
15 | TRBJ1-2 | TRBV6-5 | NA | NA | CASTPGRGGDYGYTF | TGTGCCAGCACCCCTGGAAGGGGAGGGGACTATGGCTACACCTTC
13 | TRBJ1-2 | TRBV6-1 | few | NA | CASSEFEGRGYTF | TGTGCCAGCAGTGAATTCGAGGGTAGGGGCTACACCTTC
14 | TRBJ1-6 | TRBV5-1 | few | NA | CASSEATLNSPLHF | TGCGCCAGCAGCGAAGCTACCCTTAATTCACCCCTCCACTTT
14 | TRBJ1-2 | TRBV3-1/TRBV3-2 | NA | NA | CASSPPARAYGYTF | TGTGCCAGCAGTCCCCCCGCCAGGGCCTATGGCTACACCTTC
11 | TRBJ1-1 | TRBV20-1 | NA | NA | CSAYRNTEAFF | TGCAGTGCTTATAGGAACACTGAAGCTTTCTTT
17 | TRBJ2-7 | TRBV28 | NA | TRBD2 | CASKLPGTSGSPYEQYF | TGTGCCAGCAAGCTACCTGGGACTAGCGGGAGTCCCTACGAGCAGTACTTC
13 | TRBJ1-2 | TRBV3-1/TRBV3-2 | NA | NA | CASSQAGDYGYTF | TGTGCCAGCAGCCAGGCAGGGGACTATGGCTACACCTTC
14 | TRBJ2-1 | TRBV6-5 | NA | NA | CASSSGHSYNEQFF | TGTGCCAGCAGTTCTGGACACTCTTACAATGAGCAGTTCTTC
12 | TRBJ2-3 | TRBV28 | NA | TRBD2 | CAAGGSTDTQYF | TGCGCGGCGGGGGGGTCCACAGATACGCAGTATTTT
15 | TRBJ1-4 | TRBV15 | NA | TRBD1 | CATSRERQGNEKLFF | TGTGCCACCAGCAGAGAAAGACAGGGGAATGAAAAACTGTTTTTT
12 | TRBJ2-2 | TRBV3-1/TRBV3-2 | NA | NA | CASRTGPGELFF | TGTGCCAGCAGGACAGGTCCCGGGGAGCTGTTTTTT
15 | TRBJ1-4 | TRBV15 | NA | TRBD1 | CATSRNRGQAEKLFF | TGTGCCACCAGCAGAAACAGGGGTCAGGCTGAAAAACTGTTTTTT
17 | TRBJ1-1 | TRBV15 | once | NA | CATSRDRGSMVSTEAFF | TGTGCCACCAGCAGAGACCGGGGAAGCATGGTGAGCACTGAAGCTTTCTTT
14 | TRBJ2-5 | TRBV6-1 | NA | NA | CASSEARAVGAQYF | TGTGCCAGCAGTGAAGCGCGGGCGGTTGGGGCCCAGTACTTC